The 27 T cell receptor beta chains below come from one sample, sequenced in a study of cytomegalovirus exposure and HLA in healthy donors. Libraries were prepared by immunoSEQ multiplex PCR; TCRdb keeps only in-frame clonotypes and omits some of them. The table lists roughly 90,000 clones, roughly 85% of them singletons. The sample consisted of PBMCs. The source is a man in his late teens or twenties in good health and CMV-seropositive.

V usage is TRBV5-1 and J usage is TRBJ1-1; 9 nucleotides line up with TRBD1. The CDR3 length is 14 residues. Germline CDR1 SGHRS, CDR2 YFSETQ. V was clipped by 3 bases and J by 1 base; unmatched bases: 1. The chain's CDR3 is CASSWGQGNTEAFF. DNA of the CDR3: TGCGCCAGCAGCTGGGGACAGGGGAACACTGAAGCTTTCTTT.

In its sample, this clone was seen once. V is TRBV5-1 and J is TRBJ1-3; 7 bases align to TRBD1. The CDR3 runs 17 residues. J gave up 0 bases and V 0 bases, and 6 bases lay outside the gene matches. Germline V lookup: CDR1 SGHRS, CDR2 YFSETQ. CDR3 region: CASSLAPQGSSGNTIYF. CDR3 in DNA: TGCGCCAGCAGCTTGGCCCCACAGGGGAGCTCTGGAAACACCATATATTTT.

The chain employs TRBV29-1 and TRBJ2-7, with a possible D match to TRBD1 (6 bases). The length of the CDR3 is 14 residues. V lost 7 bases to trimming and J lost 0 bases, with 16 bases between them. The germline V gene encodes CDR1 SQVTM and CDR2 ANQGSEA. CDR3 amino acids: CSAGRTEASYEQYF. CDR3 DNA sequence: TGCAGCGCCGGCAGGACAGAAGCCTCCTACGAGCAGTACTTC.

The V and J genes are TRBV19 and TRBJ2-3; no clear D. The V and J ends lost 1 base and 4 bases respectively, with 9 bases between them. The CDR3 is 14 amino acids. CDR1 and CDR2 from the germline V gene are LNHDA and SQIVND (reference sequence). Here the CDR3 DNA reads TGTGCCAGTAGTATAGGTCTATTGGCAGATACGCAGTATTTT. This encodes CASSIGLLADTQYF.

The CDR3 DNA sequence: TGCGCCAGCAGCTTGAGACCACAGGGTAACACTGAAGCTTTCTTT. Translated, it gives CASSLRPQGNTEAFF. This chain uses TRBV5-1 with TRBJ1-1, with D possibly TRBD1 on 6 matching bases. Per the germline V gene, CDR1 is SGHRS and CDR2 is YFSETQ. The V end was cut by 1 base, the J end by 2 bases, with 12 bases between. CDR3 size: 15 residues.

The J gene is TRBJ2-2, the V gene TRBV7-6, with TRBD2 identical over 13 bases. The CDR3 length is 16 residues. Germline V gives CDR1 SGHVS, CDR2 FNYEAQ. V lost 1 base and J lost 5; bases outside the gene matches: 1. CDR3 residues: CASSLGLAGGTGELFF. The CDR3 bases are TGTGCCAGCAGCTTAGGACTAGCGGGAGGAACCGGGGAGCTGTTTTTT.

In the case of this clone: Sequence at one end of the junction differs from germline and may be a read error. The chain links TRBV2 to TRBJ2-3; TRBD2 matches at 10 bases. The germline V gene has CDR1 SNHLY and CDR2 FYNNEI. The CDR3 length is 15 residues. CDR3 in DNA: TGTGCCAGCAGTGAATCTAGCGGGAGCAGAGATACGCAGTATTTT. This codes for CASSESSGSRDTQYF.

This clone was recorded once. The junction departs from the called germline gene at one end, perhaps through a read error. The gene calls are TRBV11-3 and TRBJ2-5; D not certain. CDR3 size: 13 residues. CDR1 is SGHNT, CDR2 YENEEA, per germline. The DNA of the CDR3 is TGTGCCAGCAGCTTGGGCGACCATGAGACCCAGTACTTC. This sequence encodes CASSLGDHETQYF. The full variable domain, with the rest looked up from reference TRBV11-3 and TRBJ2-5, is EAGVVQSPRYKIIEKKQPVAFWCNPISGHNTLYWYLQNLGQGPELLIRYENEEAVDDSQLPKDRFSAERLKGVDSTLKIQPAELGDSAVYLCASSLGDHETQYFGPGTRLLVL.

The chain carries TRBV13 and TRBJ2-7; possible D gene TRBD2, 6 bases. With 0 bases removed from V and 0 bases from J, the gap between germline ends came to 6 bases. Germline loops: CDR1 PRHDT, CDR2 FYEKMQ (reference sequence). There are 14 residues in the CDR3. In nucleotides, the CDR3 is TGTGCCAGCAGCTTAGGGGGGGGCTCCTACGAGCAGTACTTC. Residues: CASSLGGGSYEQYF.

The V call is TRBV28, the J call TRBJ2-7, with 9 bases fitting TRBD1. The V gene's germline CDR1 is MDHEN and CDR2 SYDVKM. This CDR3 has 15 residues. The V segment lost 5 bases and the J segment 5 bases; nucleotides outside the gene matches: 10. This CDR3 is CASSAAGTGRDEQYV. DNA of the CDR3: TGTGCCAGCAGTGCAGCCGGGACAGGGCGGGACGAGCAGTACGTC.

The chain links TRBV9 to TRBJ1-3; 9 bases agree with TRBD1. CDR1 and CDR2 (germline): SGDLS, YYNGEE. The CDR3 is 18 residues long. V lost 0 bases to trimming and J lost 2 bases; unmatched junction nucleotides: 9. In nucleotides, the CDR3 is TGTGCCAGCAGCGTAGACCTCGACAGGGGGACGACTGGAAACACCATATATTTT. Translated: CASSVDLDRGTTGNTIYF.

V is TRBV11-2 and J is TRBJ2-1; D is ambiguous. The V gene lost 2 bases and the J gene lost 5 bases, with 7 bases spanning the gap. Germline CDR1 SGHAT, CDR2 FQNNGV. The CDR3 loop spans 13 amino acids. DNA of the CDR3: TGTGCCAGCAGCTTAATTTCAAACAATGAGCAGTTCTTC. Its protein product is CASSLISNNEQFF.

The chain couples TRBV4-1 to TRBJ2-1; tentatively, D is TRBD1 (5 bases). CDR3 size: 14 residues. The germline V gene encodes CDR1 MGHRA and CDR2 YSYEKL. The V and J ends lost 8 bases and 6 bases respectively, with 17 bases between them. The DNA for the CDR3 is TGCGCCAGCCGCCCAGGGTCGGGCTCCAATGAGCAGTTCTTC. It codes for CASRPGSGSNEQFF.

The chain combines TRBV19 with TRBJ2-7; perhaps TRBD1 as D (6 bases). CDR3 length: 17 residues. The V gene lost 4 bases and the J gene lost 0 bases, with 19 bases spanning the gap. Per germline, CDR1 LNHDA and CDR2 SQIVND (reference sequence). CDR3 residues: CASSTSTGTRSSYEQYF. The CDR3, as DNA: TGTGCCAGTAGTACTTCAACCGGGACAAGGAGCTCCTACGAGCAGTACTTC.

CDR3 protein: CASSSEFF. CDR3 in DNA: TGTGCCAGCAGCTCAGAGTTCTTC. The J gene is TRBJ2-1, the V gene TRBV7-3; D call uncertain. Germline CDR1 is SGHTA and CDR2 is FQGTGA. Trimming cost V 4 bases and J 14 bases, with 3 bases left between them. The CDR3 covers 8 residues.

The chain links TRBV9 to TRBJ2-7; 9 nucleotides line up with TRBD1. V was pared by 0 bases and J by 7 bases, with 2 bases of the junction left unmatched. Germline lookup yields CDR1 SGDLS and CDR2 YYNGEE. The CDR3 loop spans 13 amino acids. CDR3 region: CASSVGDRDEQYV. The CDR3 DNA is TGTGCCAGCAGCGTAGGGGACAGGGATGAGCAGTACGTC.

This clone was detected only once. The V call is TRBV5-6, the J call TRBJ2-4; 7 positions match TRBD1. This CDR3 is built from 15 residues. The germline V gene has CDR1 SGHDT and CDR2 YYEEEE. V lost 4 bases and J lost 6; bases outside the gene matches: 10. The CDR3 DNA is TGTGCCAGCAGCAAAGAACCGGGACAGCCAAACATTCAGTACTTC. Amino acid sequence: CASSKEPGQPNIQYF.

The chain joins TRBV7-9 to TRBJ1-2; D possibly corresponds to TRBD1 (5 bases). Trimming took 5 bases from V and 0 from J, leaving 13 bases between them. This CDR3 has 15 amino acids. Germline V CDR1 and CDR2: SEHNR, FQNEAQ (reference sequence). In DNA form, the CDR3 reads TGTGCCAGCAGCCATTCCGACAGTACTAACTATGGCTACACCTTC. As protein: CASSHSDSTNYGYTF.

This clone was detected only a few times. Different DNA sequences within this sample yield the same CDR3. The chain links TRBV5-1 to TRBJ2-2, with TRBD2 as a possible D gene (5 bases). Trimming stripped 5 bases from V and 0 bases from J, with 8 bases between. The V gene's germline CDR1 is SGHRS and CDR2 YFSETQ. This CDR3 region has 14 residues. The CDR3 protein is CASRGGSNTGELFF. CDR3 sequence (DNA): TGCGCCAGCAGGGGCGGGTCGAACACCGGGGAGCTGTTTTTT.

The V call is TRBV27, the J call TRBJ2-5; the D gene is possibly TRBD1 (6 bases). CDR1 MNHEY and CDR2 SMNVEV come from the germline V gene (reference sequence). V gave up 3 bases and J gave up 5 bases, with 16 bases separating them. The CDR3 consists of 15 residues. In DNA, the CDR3 is TGTGCCAGCAGTTTCAATGGGGGCGGCGGTGAGACCCAGTACTTC. Translating it yields CASSFNGGGGETQYF.

A few counts support this clone. This sequence joins TRBV7-8 and TRBJ2-7, with TRBD2 matching over 12 bases. Unmatched junction bases numbered 5, after V lost 5 bases and J lost 3 bases. There are 15 residues in the CDR3. The V gene's germline CDR1 is SGHVS and CDR2 FQNEAQ. CDR3 in amino acids: CASSVRLAGDYEQYF. The CDR3 bases are TGTGCCAGCAGCGTACGACTAGCGGGAGACTACGAGCAGTACTTC.

The chain is built from TRBV4-2 and TRBJ2-5, with D uncertain. V gave up 1 base and J gave up 3 bases, with 3 bases separating them. Germline loops: CDR1 LGHNA, CDR2 YNFKEQ. The CDR3 totals 12 residues. CDR3 in DNA: TGTGCCAGCAGCCAAGCGGAAGAGACCCAGTACTTC. Protein sequence: CASSQAEETQYF.

The chain links TRBV18 to TRBJ2-3; 11 bases match TRBD1. Germline CDR1 is KGHSH and CDR2 is LQKENI. This CDR3 contains 17 residues. With 3 bases clipped from V and 5 bases from J, the junction kept 10 bases outside the gene matches. CDR3 region: CASSPPKDRGRKDTQYF. CDR3 DNA sequence: TGTGCCAGCTCACCCCCGAAGGACAGGGGGCGGAAAGATACGCAGTATTTT.

The chain's CDR3 is CASSLPLTGELFF. For the CDR3, the DNA is TGTGCCAGCAGTTTACCCCTCACCGGGGAGCTGTTTTTT. The chain carries TRBV28 and TRBJ2-2; D is unclear. The CDR3 spans 13 residues. With 2 bases removed from V and 4 bases from J, the gap between germline ends came to 5 bases. CDR1 is MDHEN, CDR2 SYDVKM, per germline.

The chain links TRBV6-1 to TRBJ2-7; TRBD2 is a possible D gene (6 bases). Germline-derived CDR1 and CDR2 are MNHNS and SASEGT. This CDR3 comprises 17 residues. Trimming cost V 0 bases and J 0 bases, with 15 bases left between them. The CDR3 sequence is CASSEALGDFSSYEQYF. In DNA, the CDR3 is TGTGCCAGCAGTGAAGCGTTAGGGGACTTTAGCTCCTACGAGCAGTACTTC.

The chain is built from TRBV28 and TRBJ2-1; 9 nucleotides agree with TRBD1. With 2 bases clipped from V and 3 bases from J, the junction kept 11 bases outside the gene matches. Per germline, CDR1 MDHEN and CDR2 SYDVKM. The CDR3 is made up of 18 amino acids. For the CDR3, the DNA is TGTGCCAGCAGTTTACCTACTCAGACAGGGGGTTTCTACAATGAGCAGTTCTTC. This sequence encodes CASSLPTQTGGFYNEQFF.

V is TRBV5-1 and J is TRBJ2-7; 10 nucleotides line up with TRBD2. Germline V gives CDR1 SGHRS, CDR2 YFSETQ. This CDR3 is 16 amino acids long. V shed 0 bases, J shed 4 bases, and the junction held 7 bases outside the gene matches. The chain's CDR3 is CASSLDPSGSGYEQYV. In DNA form, the CDR3 reads TGCGCCAGCAGCTTGGATCCTAGCGGGAGTGGTTACGAGCAGTACGTC.